This T cell receptor (beta chain) originates from a study of T-cell reconstitution after alpha-beta-depleted transplantation in children. CDR1 is SGHRS and CDR2 is YFSETQ in the germline V gene. Losses at the gene ends were 0 bases for V and 4 bases for J; bases not matched to a gene: 5. The CDR3 covers 16 residues. This clonotype was counted at least ten times. Unique molecular identifiers were incorporated when the TCRbeta library was constructed. TCRdb fed the PCR reads into MiXCR, producing one record per CDR3 protein. This sample has around 240,000 distinct CDR3 sequences, with 6.5% to 10% found just once.

The chain uses TRBV5-1 and TRBJ2-5; TRBD2 matches at 11 bases. Sequencing was performed on PBMCs, mostly from graft donor cells, taken 180 days after TCRalphabeta/CD19-depleted stem cell transplant. The origin of this receptor is a male patient aged 10 to 17 who had a stem cell transplant for acute lymphoblastic leukemia, so the T cells may come from the graft donor. The CDR3 DNA reads as TGCGCCAGCAGCTTGGGACTAGCGGGGTTCCTAGAGACCCAGTACTTC. Protein product: CASSLGLAGFLETQYF.